The clone carrying this TCR beta chain was picked up a small number of times. Its antigen is currently unknown. The data stem from a study of T cells in Graves' hyperthyroidism and ophthalmopathy. Notes on the study in general: Most thyroid clonotypes with frequency above 0.001 were detected in blood.

The V and J ends lost 4 bases and 4 bases, in that order; junction bases with no gene match: 12. Germline values: CDR1 SGHDT, CDR2 YYEEEE. The CDR3 is 17 residues long. TCR beta CDR3 region amplification was performed from RNA transcripts. With the HTBI primer set, the TCR CDR3 went through a first round of RT-PCR. In TCRdb, the multiplex PCR reads were re-called with MiXCR into one record per CDR3 protein. The table includes a few hundred thousand distinct CDR3 sequences, 21% detected once. Diagnosis rested on symptoms, serum thyroxine and TRAb, thyroid ultrasound, and orbital computed tomography. This sequence originates from a woman aged 50 to 60 with Graves' hyperthyroidism. The specimen was blood. This chain joins TRBV5-6 and TRBJ2-2, with 8 bases fitting TRBD1. The CDR3 loop reads CASSRTDRAGTTGELFF. CDR3 in DNA: TGTGCCAGCAGCCGTACGGACAGGGCGGGTACCACCGGGGAGCTGTTTTTT.